The 2 T cell receptor beta chains in this list originate from one sample, sequenced in a study of technical replicates of blood from several donors (dated by TCRdb to the late 2010s). Library generation was performed with the immunoSEQ multiplex PCR assay. This is the immuneACCESS table as TCRdb keeps it, with only in-frame sequences that have V and J called. A part of the clones is gone; compared with another copy, unresolved V genes explain less than half, and the rest is unexplained. The sample contains about 88,000 clones, 85% to 95% of them found a single time. Roughly 0.25% of the sample rests with the top ten. Specimen: T cells isolated from PBMCs. The source of these receptors is a human donor in good health.

The V and J genes are TRBV7-9 and TRBJ1-4; D unresolved. Trimming pared 3 bases from V and 4 bases from J, leaving 21 bases between. The CDR3 is 18 residues long. CDR1 and CDR2 (germline): SEHNR, FQNEAQ (reference sequence). CDR3 sequence reads: CASSLGRRERTYNEKLFF. The CDR3 bases are TGTGCCAGCAGCTTGGGTCGAAGGGAGAGGACCTATAATGAAAAACTGTTTTTT.

The CDR3 nucleotides are TGTGCCAGCAGTGAATGGCTCTCCAGGGGCAACTACGAGCAGTACTTC. It encodes CASSEWLSRGNYEQYF. V is TRBV6-1 and J is TRBJ2-7; tentative D call: TRBD1 (6 bases). CDR1 is MNHNS and CDR2 is SASEGT in the germline V gene. The CDR3 consists of 16 residues. With 2 bases removed from V and 3 bases from J, the gap between germline ends came to 17 bases.